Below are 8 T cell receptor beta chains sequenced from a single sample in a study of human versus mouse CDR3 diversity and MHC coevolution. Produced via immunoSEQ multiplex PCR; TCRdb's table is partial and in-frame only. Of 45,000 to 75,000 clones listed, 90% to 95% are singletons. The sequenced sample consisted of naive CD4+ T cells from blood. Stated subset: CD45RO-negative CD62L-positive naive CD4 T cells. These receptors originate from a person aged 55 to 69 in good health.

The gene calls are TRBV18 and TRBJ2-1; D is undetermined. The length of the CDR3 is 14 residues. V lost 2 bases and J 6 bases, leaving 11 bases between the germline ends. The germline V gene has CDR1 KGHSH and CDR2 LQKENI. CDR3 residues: CASSPVSHANEQFF. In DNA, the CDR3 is TGTGCCAGCTCACCAGTGTCACATGCCAATGAGCAGTTCTTC.

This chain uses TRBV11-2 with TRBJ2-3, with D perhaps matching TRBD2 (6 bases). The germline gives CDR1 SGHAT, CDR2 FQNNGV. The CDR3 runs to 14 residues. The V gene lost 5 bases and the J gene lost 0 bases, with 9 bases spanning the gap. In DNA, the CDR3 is TGTGCCAGCAGCCTGAGCGGGAGCACAGATACGCAGTATTTT. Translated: CASSLSGSTDTQYF.

The CDR3 nucleotides are TGCGCCAGCAGCTTGTCACAGGGGGGGAACACTGAAGCTTTCTTT. Its protein is CASSLSQGGNTEAFF. The chain employs TRBV5-1 and TRBJ1-1; 8 positions agree with TRBD1. With 1 base clipped from V and 1 base from J, the junction kept 3 bases outside the gene matches. There are 15 residues in the CDR3. CDR1 and CDR2 from the germline V gene are SGHRS and YFSETQ.

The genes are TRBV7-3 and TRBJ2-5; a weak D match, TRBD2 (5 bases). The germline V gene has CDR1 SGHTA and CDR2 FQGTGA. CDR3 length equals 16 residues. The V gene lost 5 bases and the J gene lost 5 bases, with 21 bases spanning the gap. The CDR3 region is CASSPRGPLVVETQYF. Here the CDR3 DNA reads TGTGCCAGCAGCCCTAGAGGGCCACTAGTGGTGGAGACCCAGTACTTC.

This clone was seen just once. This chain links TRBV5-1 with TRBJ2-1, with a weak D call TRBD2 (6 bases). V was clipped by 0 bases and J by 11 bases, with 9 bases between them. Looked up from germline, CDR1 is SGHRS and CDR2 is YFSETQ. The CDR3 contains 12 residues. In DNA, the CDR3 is TGCGCCAGCAGCTTGGAGGCGGGAAAGCAGTTCTTC. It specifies CASSLEAGKQFF.

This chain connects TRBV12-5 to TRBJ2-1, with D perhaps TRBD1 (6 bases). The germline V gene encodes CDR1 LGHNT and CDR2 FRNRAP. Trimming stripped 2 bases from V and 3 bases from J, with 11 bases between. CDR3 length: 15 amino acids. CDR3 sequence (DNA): TGTGCTAGTGGTTTGAGGGGGAGCCTCTACAATGAGCAGTTCTTC. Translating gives CASGLRGSLYNEQFF.

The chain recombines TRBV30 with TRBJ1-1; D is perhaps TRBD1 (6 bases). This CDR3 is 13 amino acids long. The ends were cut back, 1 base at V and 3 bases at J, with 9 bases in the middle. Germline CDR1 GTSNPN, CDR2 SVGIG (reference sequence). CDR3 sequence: CAWSGRQDTEAFF. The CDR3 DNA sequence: TGTGCCTGGAGTGGCCGACAGGACACTGAAGCTTTCTTT.

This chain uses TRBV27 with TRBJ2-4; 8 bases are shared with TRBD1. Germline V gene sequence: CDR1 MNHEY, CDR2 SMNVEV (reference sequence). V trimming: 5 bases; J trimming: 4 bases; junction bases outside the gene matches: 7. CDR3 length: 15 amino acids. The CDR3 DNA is TGTGCCAGCAGTGGGACAGGACAATTTAAAAACATTCAGTACTTC. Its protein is CASSGTGQFKNIQYF.